The 29 T cell receptor beta chains given below trace back to one sample, sequenced in a study of T cell clones after liver transplantation (dated by TCRdb to the late 2010s). Receptor amplification or capture employed the immunoSEQ multiplex PCR assay. The source is immuneACCESS, and TCRdb retained only in-frame sequences with V and J called. Part of the clones is not carried over; for the studies checked, unresolved V genes explain less than half of this, and the remainder is unexplained. The sample data list over 70,000 clones, and 75% to 85% of these were observed just once. Of the sample, roughly 0.87% is held by the ten largest clones. Sample: CD4+ T cells from blood, taken 12 months after liver transplant. The receptors derive from a human patient who received a liver transplant. Following a transplant, a fraction of the T cells may be traceable to the graft donor.

This chain connects TRBV5-6 to TRBJ2-1; D unclear. Germline V lookup: CDR1 SGHDT, CDR2 YYEEEE. V lost 4 bases and J lost 0, with 17 bases in between. The CDR3 has 17 amino acids. The CDR3 nucleotides are TGTGCCAGCAGCCGACAAAGAGGTTTTAACTCCTACAATGAGCAGTTCTTC. Translating it yields CASSRQRGFNSYNEQFF.

The genes are TRBV19 and TRBJ1-2; TRBD1 aligns across 7 bases. V shed 7 bases and J 3 bases; nucleotides not matched to a gene: 14. There are 16 residues in the CDR3. Germline V lookup: CDR1 LNHDA, CDR2 SQIVND (reference sequence). CDR3 sequence reads: CASTLTDRAGDYGYTF. The DNA of the CDR3 is TGTGCCAGTACGCTCACCGACAGGGCCGGGGACTATGGCTACACCTTC.

This clone appeared a single time. The J gene is TRBJ2-2, the V gene TRBV7-8, with D tentatively TRBD1 or TRBD2 (5 bases each). CDR3 length: 15 residues. Germline-derived CDR1 and CDR2 are SGHVS and FQNEAQ. Trimming took 1 base from V and 4 from J, leaving 10 bases between them. CDR3 protein: CASSLGLRGTGELFF. CDR3 coding DNA: TGTGCCAGCAGCTTAGGACTGAGGGGCACCGGGGAGCTGTTTTTT.

The gene calls are TRBV28 and TRBJ1-5; a weak D match, TRBD1 (5 bases). The germline V gene has CDR1 MDHEN and CDR2 SYDVKM. V dropped 10 bases and J dropped 5 bases, with 12 bases sitting between them. The CDR3 extends over 12 amino acids. In DNA form, the CDR3 reads TGTGCCATCGGGCAAGGGGATCAGCCCCAGCATTTT. Protein: CAIGQGDQPQHF.

The chain links TRBV4-1 to TRBJ2-3; weak D call: TRBD1 (6 bases). The CDR3 is 15 residues long. Germline V CDR1 and CDR2: MGHRA, YSYEKL. Deletions cut 3 bases from V and 0 bases from J, with 10 bases between. The CDR3 coding sequence is TGCGCCAGCAGCCAGGGGGCCGCAAGCACAGATACGCAGTATTTT. This codes for CASSQGAASTDTQYF.

As concerns this clone: This sample also contains other DNA sequences that code for the same CDR3. The chain couples TRBV10-1 to TRBJ1-1, with TRBD1 matching over 8 bases. With 2 bases clipped from V and 6 bases from J, the junction kept 2 bases outside the gene matches. Germline V gives CDR1 WNHNN, CDR2 SYGVQD (reference sequence). The CDR3 has 13 residues. Here the CDR3 DNA reads TGCGCCAGCAGTGAGCAACAGGGGGCTGAAGCTTTCTTT. It encodes CASSEQQGAEAFF.

This clone was seen only once. At one of its ends the junction is not consistent with the germline gene, which may arise from a read error. This chain connects TRBV27 to TRBJ1-1; tentative D call: TRBD1 (5 bases). Germline assignment: CDR1 MNHEY and CDR2 SMNVEV (reference sequence). CDR3 length: 16 residues. CDR3 coding DNA: TGTGCCAGCGGTTTTATCCCCGGGACGGGGGGCACTGAAGCTTTCTTT. It is translated as CASGFIPGTGGTEAFF.

CDR3 sequence: CASSPGPAHGYTF. The CDR3 bases are TGTGCCAGTAGCCCGGGACCAGCCCATGGCTACACCTTC. The genes are TRBV19 and TRBJ1-2, with D possibly being TRBD1 (5 bases). Trimming took off 6 bases at V and 6 bases at J, with 14 bases between the two ends. The CDR3 sequence is 13 residues long. Germline lookup yields CDR1 LNHDA and CDR2 SQIVND (reference sequence).

This clone has a count of ten or more. As DNA, the CDR3 is TGCGCCAGCAGCTTGGGCGACAACGCACTCTATGGCTACACCTTC. This sequence encodes CASSLGDNALYGYTF. The chain has TRBV5-1 and TRBJ1-2; D is unresolved. The germline CDR1 and CDR2 sequences are SGHRS and YFSETQ. The CDR3 spans 15 residues. V was clipped by 0 bases and J by 4 bases, with 13 bases between them.

The count of this clone is one. The CDR3 region has the DNA TGTGCCAGCAGTTCGGGACCGACCGTCTATGGCTACACCTTC. It yields the protein CASSSGPTVYGYTF. The chain recombines TRBV6-5 with TRBJ1-2, with a weak D call TRBD1 (5 bases). The CDR3 length is 14 residues. Trimming left V 4 bases short and J 4 bases short, with 13 bases between. Germline CDR1 MNHEY, CDR2 SVGAGI.

This sequence joins TRBV7-2 and TRBJ1-4; D might be TRBD1 (6 bases). V dropped 2 bases and J dropped 2 bases, with 9 bases sitting between them. There are 15 residues in the CDR3. CDR1 is SGHTA, CDR2 FQGNSA, per germline. CDR3 loop: CASSLQGTTNEKLFF. In nucleotides, the CDR3 is TGTGCCAGCAGCTTACAGGGGACCACTAATGAAAAACTGTTTTTT.

The chain employs TRBV29-1 and TRBJ2-1, with a weak D call TRBD2 (7 bases). V lost 5 bases, J lost 2 bases, and 13 bases lay in between. The germline V gene encodes CDR1 SQVTM and CDR2 ANQGSEA. CDR3 length: 14 residues. This CDR3 reads CSVSGAGAYNEQFF. Here the CDR3 DNA reads TGCAGCGTTTCGGGGGCGGGAGCCTACAATGAGCAGTTCTTC.

The chain links TRBV5-1 to TRBJ2-2; D is ambiguous. In germline, CDR1 is SGHRS, CDR2 YFSETQ. Trimming took 0 bases from V and 0 from J, leaving 6 bases between them. The CDR3 runs 15 residues. CDR3 sequence: CASSLAAANTGELFF. The DNA for the CDR3 is TGCGCCAGCAGCTTGGCGGCGGCGAACACCGGGGAGCTGTTTTTT. The whole variable domain, remainder taken from reference TRBV5-1 and TRBJ2-2, is KAGVTQTPRYLIKTRGQQVTLSCSPISGHRSVSWYQQTPGQGLQFLFEYFSETQRNKGNFPGRFSGRQFSNSRSEMNVSTLELGDSALYLCASSLAAANTGELFFGEGSRLTVL.

The chain uses TRBV7-9 and TRBJ2-1; maybe TRBD1 (6 bases). Germline V gene lookup returns CDR1 SEHNR and CDR2 FQNEAQ (reference sequence). Trimming left V 11 bases short and J 6 bases short, with 14 bases between. The CDR3 consists of 12 residues. CDR3 region: CAGGTGINEQFF. Here the CDR3 DNA reads TGTGCCGGGGGAACAGGGATCAATGAGCAGTTCTTC.

The chain couples TRBV7-2 to TRBJ2-7, with 8 bases aligning to TRBD2. The CDR3 length is 20 residues. J lost 2 bases, V lost 0 bases, and 18 bases had no gene match. Germline V gene lookup returns CDR1 SGHTA and CDR2 FQGNSA. In DNA, the CDR3 is TGTGCCAGCAGCTTAGCGCTTCGAGCGGGAGCGATAAGGGCTACCTACGAGCAGTACTTC. It specifies CASSLALRAGAIRATYEQYF.

A word on this clone: The DNA is omitted, as the CDR3 cannot be located on it reliably, and the CDR3 follows TCRdb's listing. This rearrangement joins TRBV6-1 to TRBJ2-3. The CDR3 has 10 amino acids, counting both end residues. The germline gives CDR1 MNHNS, CDR2 SASEGT. Here the CDR3 reads CASILDTQYF.

The chain joins TRBV27 to TRBJ2-7; 10 bases agree with TRBD1. The CDR3 covers 17 residues. Germline CDR1 MNHEY, CDR2 SMNVEV (reference sequence). The trim removed 6 bases at V and 2 bases at J, leaving 13 bases unmatched. The CDR3 is CASSYRKGQGTTYEQYF. Written as DNA, the CDR3 is TGTGCCAGCAGCTACCGGAAGGGACAGGGGACCACCTACGAGCAGTACTTC.

V usage is TRBV29-1 and J usage is TRBJ2-1; D may be TRBD1 (5 bases). Germline CDR1 and CDR2: SQVTM and ANQGSEA. Trimming left V 4 bases short and J 0 bases short, with 7 bases between. This CDR3 has 13 residues. The CDR3 protein is CSVVDSSYNEQFF. In DNA, the CDR3 is TGCAGCGTTGTTGACAGCTCCTACAATGAGCAGTTCTTC.

The genes are TRBV27 and TRBJ1-5; no firm D call. Germline V gene data show CDR1 as MNHEY and CDR2 as SMNVEV (reference sequence). The CDR3 extends over 13 amino acids. V lost 3 bases and J 7 bases, leaving 10 bases between the germline ends. This CDR3 is CASSLGFRQPQHF. Written as DNA, the CDR3 is TGTGCCAGCAGTTTGGGATTCCGACAGCCCCAGCATTTT.

The gene calls are TRBV5-6 and TRBJ2-1; TRBD1 might be the D (6 bases). The CDR3 totals 14 residues. Per germline, CDR1 SGHDT and CDR2 YYEEEE. Trimming removed 4 bases from V and 8 bases from J, with 16 bases in between. The DNA for the CDR3 is TGTGCCAGCAGCCCGATTGGGGGCGTGTATGAGCAGTTCTTC. This codes for CASSPIGGVYEQFF.

The CDR3 DNA reads TGTGCCAGCAGCCCGTGGGGACAGAAGAACACTGAAGCTTTCTTT. Protein sequence: CASSPWGQKNTEAFF. V and J are TRBV27 and TRBJ1-1; 7 positions match TRBD1. From germline, CDR1 is MNHEY and CDR2 SMNVEV (reference sequence). This CDR3 region has 15 residues. V dropped 6 bases and J dropped 1; count of bases not matched to a gene: 8.

This clone has just one count. The chain couples TRBV5-5 to TRBJ2-5, with 7 bases matching TRBD2. The CDR3 sequence is 16 residues long. Germline V gene data show CDR1 as SGHKS and CDR2 as YYEKEE (reference sequence). V trimming: 9 bases; J trimming: 1 base; junction bases outside the gene matches: 15. CDR3 sequence reads: CATGKQAGLGQETQYF. CDR3 nucleotides: TGTGCCACGGGGAAACAAGCGGGATTGGGCCAAGAGACCCAGTACTTC.

The J gene is TRBJ2-7, the V gene TRBV2; possible D gene TRBD2, 5 bases. The V end lost 7 bases, the J end lost 6 bases, and 13 bases lay between the germline ends. Germline CDR1 and CDR2: SNHLY and FYNNEI. There are 12 residues in the CDR3. The CDR3 loop reads CASNIAKREQYF. DNA of the CDR3: TGTGCCAGCAATATAGCGAAACGCGAGCAGTACTTC.

The gene calls are TRBV28 and TRBJ1-4; D is unresolved. Germline V gene data show CDR1 as MDHEN and CDR2 as SYDVKM. The V gene lost 9 bases and the J gene lost 5 bases, with 10 bases spanning the gap. There are 12 residues in the CDR3. CDR3: CASQDENEKLFF. For the CDR3, the DNA is TGTGCCAGTCAGGACGAAAATGAAAAACTGTTTTTT. The variable domain in full, completed from reference TRBV28 and TRBJ1-4, reads DVKVTQSSRYLVKRTGEKVFLECVQDMDHENMFWYRQDPGLGLRLIYFSYDVKMKEKGDIPEGYSVSREKKERFSLILESASTNQTSMYLCASQDENEKLFFGSGTQLSVL.

In this sample, this clone turned up once. The chain combines TRBV9 with TRBJ1-4; D might be TRBD1 (5 bases). The CDR3 spans 15 residues. V was cut by 2 bases and J by 4 bases, with 12 bases left in between. Germline V lookup: CDR1 SGDLS, CDR2 YYNGEE. CDR3 protein: CASSVTGAFNEKLFF. For the CDR3, the DNA is TGTGCCAGCAGCGTCACCGGGGCCTTTAATGAAAAACTGTTTTTT. Using reference TRBV9 and TRBJ1-4 for the parts outside the CDR3, the full variable domain is DSGVTQTPKHLITATGQRVTLRCSPRSGDLSVYWYQQSLDQGLQFLIQYYNGEERAKGNILERFSAQQFPDLHSELNLSSLELGDSALYFCASSVTGAFNEKLFFGSGTQLSVL.

The chain recombines TRBV28 with TRBJ1-5; D is unresolved. The CDR3 loop spans 13 amino acids. From germline, CDR1 is MDHEN and CDR2 SYDVKM. Trimming shortened V by 7 bases and J by 2 bases, and 9 bases separated the two germline ends. The CDR3 protein is CASTQDGNQPQHF. In DNA form, the CDR3 reads TGTGCCAGCACCCAAGATGGCAATCAGCCCCAGCATTTT.

The chain carries TRBV19 and TRBJ1-1, with TRBD1 identical over 12 bases. With V trimmed by 3 bases and J by 11 bases, 7 bases remained unmatched. This CDR3 is built from 14 residues. The germline V gene has CDR1 LNHDA and CDR2 SQIVND (reference sequence). CDR3 sequence: CASSMSGTGGSAFF. As DNA, the CDR3 is TGTGCCAGTAGTATGTCCGGGACAGGGGGCTCTGCTTTCTTT. The complete variable domain, with remaining parts taken from reference TRBV19 and TRBJ1-1, reads DGGITQSPKYLFRKEGQNVTLSCEQNLNHDAMYWYRQDPGQGLRLIYYSQIVNDFQKGDIAEGYSVSREKKESFPLTVTSAQKNPTAFYLCASSMSGTGGSAFFGQGTRLTVV.

The rearrangement links TRBV4-1 to TRBJ2-3, with 7 bases fitting TRBD2. Losses at the gene ends were 4 bases for V and 1 base for J; bases not matched to a gene: 20. Germline assignment: CDR1 MGHRA and CDR2 YSYEKL. The CDR3 is 20 amino acids. CDR3: CASSPLDSGGRRRRTDTQYF. The CDR3, as DNA: TGCGCCAGCAGCCCCCTCGATTCCGGCGGGAGACGCCGGCGCACAGATACGCAGTATTTT.

This clone came up a few times. The chain combines TRBV7-8 with TRBJ2-5; unclear D gene. The CDR3 consists of 11 residues. Between the trimmed V and J ends, which lost 5 bases and 5 bases, there was a span of 6 bases. Germline values: CDR1 SGHVS, CDR2 FQNEAQ. The CDR3 is CASSPRETQYF. The CDR3 nucleotides are TGTGCCAGCAGCCCACGGGAGACCCAGTACTTC.